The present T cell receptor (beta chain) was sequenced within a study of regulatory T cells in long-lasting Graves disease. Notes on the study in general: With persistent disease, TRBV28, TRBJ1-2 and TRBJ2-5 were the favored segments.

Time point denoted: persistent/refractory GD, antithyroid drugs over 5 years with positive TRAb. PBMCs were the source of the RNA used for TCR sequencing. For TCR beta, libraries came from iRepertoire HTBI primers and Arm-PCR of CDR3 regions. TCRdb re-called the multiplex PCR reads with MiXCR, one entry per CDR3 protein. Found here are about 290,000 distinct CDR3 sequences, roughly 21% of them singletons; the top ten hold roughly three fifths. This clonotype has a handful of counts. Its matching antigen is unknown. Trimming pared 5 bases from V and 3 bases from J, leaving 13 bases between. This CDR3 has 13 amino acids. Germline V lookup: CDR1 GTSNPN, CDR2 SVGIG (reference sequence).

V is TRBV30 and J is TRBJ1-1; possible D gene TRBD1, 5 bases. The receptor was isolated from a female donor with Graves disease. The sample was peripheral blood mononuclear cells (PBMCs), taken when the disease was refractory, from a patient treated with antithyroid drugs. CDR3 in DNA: TGTGCCTGGGGGCAGGGTGGGGACACTGAAGCTTTCTTT. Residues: CAWGQGGDTEAFF. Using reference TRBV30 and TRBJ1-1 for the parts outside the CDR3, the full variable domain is SQTIHQWPATLVQPVGSPLSLECTVEGTSNPNLYWYRQAAGRGLQLLFYSVGIGQISSEVPQNLSASRPQDRQFILSSKKLLLSDSGFYLCAWGQGGDTEAFFGQGTRLTVV.